This TCR beta chain was identified during a study of PD-L1 blockade in urothelial cancer. This CDR3 is 18 amino acids long. V lost 1 base to trimming and J lost 1 base, with 17 bases between them. CDR1 SGHTA and CDR2 FQGNSA come from the germline V gene. Here immunoSEQ multiplex PCR was the method, and the copy in TCRdb shows in-frame clones only, minus some. The sample contains fewer than 25,000 clones, around 88% of which appear only once. V is TRBV7-2 and J is TRBJ1-5, with D possibly matching TRBD1 (6 bases). This sample comprised PBMCs, obtained around atezolizumab (anti-PD-L1) treatment. The receptor was isolated from a man aged 45-65 years with urothelial cancer. CDR3 protein: CASSLESAGAFSNQPQHF. CDR3 DNA sequence: TGTGCCAGCAGCTTAGAATCGGCAGGGGCCTTCAGCAATCAGCCCCAGCATTTT.